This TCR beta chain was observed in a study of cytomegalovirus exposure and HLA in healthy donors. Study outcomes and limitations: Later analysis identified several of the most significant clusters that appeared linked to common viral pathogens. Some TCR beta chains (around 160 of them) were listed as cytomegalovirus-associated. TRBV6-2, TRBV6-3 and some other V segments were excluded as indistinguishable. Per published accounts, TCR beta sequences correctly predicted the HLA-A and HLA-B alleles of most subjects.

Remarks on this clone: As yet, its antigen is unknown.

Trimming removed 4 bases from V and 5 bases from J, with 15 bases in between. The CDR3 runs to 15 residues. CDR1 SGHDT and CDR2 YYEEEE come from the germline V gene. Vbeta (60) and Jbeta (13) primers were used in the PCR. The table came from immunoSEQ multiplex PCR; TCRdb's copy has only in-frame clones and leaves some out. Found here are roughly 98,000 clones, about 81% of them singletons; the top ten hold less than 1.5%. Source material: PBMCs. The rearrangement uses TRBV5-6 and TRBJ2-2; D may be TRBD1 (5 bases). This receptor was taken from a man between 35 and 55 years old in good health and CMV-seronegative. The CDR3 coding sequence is TGTGCCAGCAGCCCAGGGAAACGGTGGACCGGGGAGCTGTTTTTT. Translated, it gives CASSPGKRWTGELFF. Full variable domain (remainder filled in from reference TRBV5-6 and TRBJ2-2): DAGVTQSPTHLIKTRGQQVTLRCSPKSGHDTVSWYQQALGQGPQFIFQYYEEEERQRGNFPDRFSGHQFPNYSSELNVNALLLGDSALYLCASSPGKRWTGELFFGEGSRLTVL.